One sample yielded the 7 T cell receptor beta chains listed below, sequenced in a study of CD8+ T cells in alopecia areata listed by TCRdb under 2018. Libraries were constructed by the immunoSEQ multiplex PCR assay. RNA was extracted from all samples and reverse transcribed into cDNA, which served as template for TCR sequencing. TCRdb mirrors the immuneACCESS table, restricted to in-frame sequences. Some clones are absent from its copies; in checked studies, under half trace to an unresolved V gene, and the reason for the others is unknown. The sample contains 270,000 or so clones, about 62% of them found a single time. The ten largest account for under 2% of the sample. In light of the paper, this sample's time point label describes: roughly 26 weeks on oral tofacitinib. The treatment or condition label for this specimen denotes: oral pan-JAK inhibitor, 5-10 mg twice daily. The sequencing here drew on CD4+ T cells sorted from blood, taken at week 24, from a patient treated with tofacitinib. These receptors were obtained from a human donor with alopecia areata.

This clone appeared a few times. The chain is built from TRBV29-1 and TRBJ1-3; D is ambiguous. The CDR3 extends over 11 amino acids. V was pared by 7 bases and J by 4 bases, with 8 bases between. CDR1 and CDR2 from the germline V gene are SQVTM and ANQGSEA. CDR3 in DNA: TGCAGCGCGGACCGAGGAAACACCATATATTTT. Protein sequence: CSADRGNTIYF.

This clone showed up just once. This chain connects TRBV5-1 to TRBJ2-4; D is perhaps TRBD1 (6 bases). This CDR3 has 15 residues. CDR1 and CDR2 from the germline V gene are SGHRS and YFSETQ. V was cut by 4 bases and J by 3 bases, with 14 bases left in between. The CDR3 sequence is CASSVGARGKNIQYF. The CDR3 coding sequence is TGCGCCAGCAGCGTGGGGGCCCGGGGCAAAAACATTCAGTACTTC.

The CDR3 nucleotides read TGTGCCAGCAGCGAGACAGCATATAATTCACCCCTCCACTTT. Translating it yields CASSETAYNSPLHF. The chain links TRBV9 to TRBJ1-6; a possible D gene is TRBD1 (5 bases). With 3 bases removed from V and 4 bases from J, the gap between germline ends came to 8 bases. The CDR3 totals 14 residues. The V gene's germline CDR1 is SGDLS and CDR2 YYNGEE.

The rearrangement uses TRBV5-4 and TRBJ2-5, with 10 bases lining up with TRBD2. Germline assignment: CDR1 SGHNT and CDR2 YYREEE (reference sequence). J lost 4 bases, V lost 0 bases, and 3 bases had no gene match. The CDR3 extends over 15 amino acids. Here the CDR3 DNA reads TGTGCCAGCAGCTTGGATGCTAGCGGGGGAGAGACCCAGTACTTC. Translation: CASSLDASGGETQYF.

The chain joins TRBV30 to TRBJ2-5, with a weak D call TRBD1 (5 bases). CDR1 GTSNPN and CDR2 SVGIG come from the germline V gene (reference sequence). V lost 2 bases, J lost 4 bases, and 11 bases lay in between. The CDR3 has 13 amino acids. The CDR3, as DNA: TGTGCCTGGAGTTACGGACAATCAGAGACCCAGTACTTC. It translates to CAWSYGQSETQYF. The full variable domain, completed using reference TRBV30 and TRBJ2-5, is SQTIHQWPATLVQPVGSPLSLECTVEGTSNPNLYWYRQAAGRGLQLLFYSVGIGQISSEVPQNLSASRPQDRQFILSSKKLLLSDSGFYLCAWSYGQSETQYFGPGTRLLVL.

The rearrangement links TRBV4-1 to TRBJ2-6; 11 bases agree with TRBD1. Unmatched junction bases numbered 11, after V lost 3 bases and J lost 4 bases. Looked up from germline, CDR1 is MGHRA and CDR2 is YSYEKL. This CDR3 comprises 19 residues. The CDR3 here is CASSHGQGALWGGANVLTF. The CDR3 DNA is TGCGCCAGCAGCCATGGACAGGGGGCCCTTTGGGGAGGGGCCAACGTCCTGACTTTC.

This chain links TRBV7-9 with TRBJ2-7; D gene uncertain. Trimming pared 3 bases from V and 0 bases from J, leaving 6 bases between. In germline, CDR1 is SEHNR, CDR2 FQNEAQ (reference sequence). CDR3 length: 13 residues. The DNA for the CDR3 is TGTGCCAGCAGCTTGAGTGGCTCCTACGAGCAGTACTTC. Its translation is CASSLSGSYEQYF.